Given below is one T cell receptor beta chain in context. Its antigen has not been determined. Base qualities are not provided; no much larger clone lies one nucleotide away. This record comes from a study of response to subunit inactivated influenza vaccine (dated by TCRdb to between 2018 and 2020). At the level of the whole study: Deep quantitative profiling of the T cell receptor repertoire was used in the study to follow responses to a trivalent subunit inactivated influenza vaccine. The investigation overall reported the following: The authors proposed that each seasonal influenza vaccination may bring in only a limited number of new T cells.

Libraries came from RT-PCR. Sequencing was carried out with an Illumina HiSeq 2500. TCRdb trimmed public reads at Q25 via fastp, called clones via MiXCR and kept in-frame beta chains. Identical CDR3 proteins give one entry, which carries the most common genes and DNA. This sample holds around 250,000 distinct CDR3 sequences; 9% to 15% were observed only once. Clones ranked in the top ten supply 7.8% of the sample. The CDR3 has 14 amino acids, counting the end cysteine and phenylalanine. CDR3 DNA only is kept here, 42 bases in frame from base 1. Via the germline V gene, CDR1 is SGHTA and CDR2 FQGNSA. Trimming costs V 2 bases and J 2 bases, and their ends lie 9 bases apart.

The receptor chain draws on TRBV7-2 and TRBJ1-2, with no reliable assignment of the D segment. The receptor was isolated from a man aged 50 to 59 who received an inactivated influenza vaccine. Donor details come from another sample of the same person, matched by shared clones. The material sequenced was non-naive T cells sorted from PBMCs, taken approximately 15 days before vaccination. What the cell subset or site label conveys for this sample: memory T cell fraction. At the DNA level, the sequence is TGTGCCAGCAGCTTAAGCGTCGTAAACTATGGCTACACCTTC. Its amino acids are CASSLSVVNYGYTF.